This T cell receptor (beta chain) originates from a study of cytomegalovirus exposure and HLA in healthy donors. The PCR used 60 Vbeta and 13 Jbeta primers. Generated by immunoSEQ multiplex PCR, the TCRdb table keeps only in-frame clones and is missing some. This sample has roughly 130,000 clones, with about 74% found just once. There are 19 residues in the CDR3. With 0 bases removed from V and 0 bases from J, the gap between germline ends came to 17 bases. Germline V lookup: CDR1 LGHNA, CDR2 YNFKEQ. The J gene is TRBJ2-2, the V gene TRBV4-2, with no clear D. The source material was PBMCs. The TCR comes from a woman in her fifties or sixties in good health and CMV-seropositive. CDR3 amino acids: CASSQDRQVARANTGELFF. The CDR3 bases are TGTGCCAGCAGCCAAGATCGCCAGGTGGCCAGAGCGAACACCGGGGAGCTGTTTTTT.